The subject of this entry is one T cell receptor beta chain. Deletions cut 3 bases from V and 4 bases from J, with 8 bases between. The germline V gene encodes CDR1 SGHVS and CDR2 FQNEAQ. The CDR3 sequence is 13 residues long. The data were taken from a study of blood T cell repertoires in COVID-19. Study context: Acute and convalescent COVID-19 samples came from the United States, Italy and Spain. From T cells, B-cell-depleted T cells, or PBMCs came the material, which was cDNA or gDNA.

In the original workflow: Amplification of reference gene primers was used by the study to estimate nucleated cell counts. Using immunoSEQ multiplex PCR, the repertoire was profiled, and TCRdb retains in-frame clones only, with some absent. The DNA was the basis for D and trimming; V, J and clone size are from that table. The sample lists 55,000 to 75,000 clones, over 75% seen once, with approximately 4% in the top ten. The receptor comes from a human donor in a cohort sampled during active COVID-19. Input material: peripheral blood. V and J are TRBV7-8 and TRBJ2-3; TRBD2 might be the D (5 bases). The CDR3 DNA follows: TGTGCCAGCAGCTTGGAGGTCCCAGATACGCAGTATTTT. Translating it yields CASSLEVPDTQYF.